This T cell receptor beta chain was retrieved from a study of identical twins. This clonotype was seen more than once but under ten times. TCRdb used MiXCR to reprocess the 5' RACE reads, holding one entry per CDR3 protein. The table shows 400,000 to 650,000 distinct CDR3 sequences, with 20% to 25% occurring only once. Trimming cost V 1 base and J 4 bases; bases outside gene matches: 12. Germline-derived CDR1 and CDR2 are SQVTM and ANQGSEA. The CDR3 has 17 residues. The data were also submitted as part of a second study, on T cells expressing NK-cell markers. This second study notes: Researchers got TCR beta repertoires out of sorted CD3+CD56+NKG2C+, CD3+CD56+NKG2C- and CD3+CD56-NKG2C+ T cells. Just one sequenced donor of eight was HCMV-seronegative, while seven were seropositive.

The chain employs TRBV29-1 and TRBJ2-7; TRBD1 matches 11 bases. This sequence was found in a woman under 30 in good health. The source material was CD4+ T cells sorted from blood. The CDR3 is CSVEVQNWTGGRYEQYF. DNA for the CDR3: TGCAGCGTTGAAGTTCAAAACTGGACAGGGGGCCGTTACGAGCAGTACTTC.